The clone carrying this TCR beta chain was seen more than once but under ten times. The CDR3 contains 11 residues. The germline V gene encodes CDR1 SNHLY and CDR2 FYNNEI. V was cut by 4 bases and J by 8 bases, with 6 bases left in between. The data belong to a study of CD8+ T cells in alopecia areata. Extraction and reverse transcription of RNA yielded cDNA as the sequencing template. Generated by immunoSEQ multiplex PCR, the TCRdb table keeps only in-frame clones and is missing some. The table lists some 110,000 clones, around 64% of them singletons, with approximately 3% in the top ten. The V gene is TRBV2, the J gene TRBJ2-1, with D unclear. The sequencing input was CD4+ T cells sorted from blood. This TCR derives from a human donor in good health. CDR3 nucleotide sequence: TGTGCCAGCAGTGGAAGGCATGAGCAGTTCTTC. The encoded protein is CASSGRHEQFF.